These T cell receptor beta chains were read from a single sample in a study of T-cell reconstitution after alpha-beta-depleted transplantation in children. Each CDR3 protein gets one entry after TCRdb re-called the PCR reads with MiXCR. Here the sample spans 240,000 or so distinct CDR3 sequences, 12% being singletons. This sample comprised PBMCs from the stem cell graft donor, obtained from the stem cell graft. These receptors were taken from a human donor who donated a stem cell graft to a child with acute lymphoblastic leukemia. Each CDR3 is given with its conserved first and last residue. Each record gives: V gene, D gene, clone size, J gene, CDR3 protein, CDR3 DNA. A D gene is named only where the DNA matches it firmly. A row's size may be missing; if present it is once, few, many or a size class.

V: TRBV7-2; D: NA; size: many; J: TRBJ1-3; CDR3: CASSFNPGSTGNTIYF; DNA: TGTGCCAGCAGCTTTAACCCGGGCAGCACTGGAAACACCATATATTTT
V: TRBV19; D: TRBD1; size: many; J: TRBJ2-2; CDR3: CAIRTGTGISGELFF; DNA: TGTGCCATAAGGACCGGGACAGGTATCTCCGGGGAGCTGTTTTTT
V: TRBV7-2; D: NA; size: few; J: TRBJ1-2; CDR3: CASSLAGRAGIGYTF; DNA: TGTGCCAGCAGCTTAGCTGGCAGGGCGGGGATTGGCTACACCTTC
V: TRBV2; D: TRBD1; size: many; J: TRBJ1-5; CDR3: CASSVLKGQSNQPQHF; DNA: TGTGCCAGCAGTGTCCTAAAGGGACAGAGTAATCAGCCCCAGCATTTT
V: TRBV15; D: NA; size: few; J: TRBJ2-7; CDR3: CATRQGGFEQYF; DNA: TGTGCCACCAGGCAGGGAGGCTTCGAGCAGTACTTC
V: TRBV10-3; D: NA; size: few; J: TRBJ1-6; CDR3: CAISATKASGVDSPLHF; DNA: TGTGCCATCAGTGCAACGAAGGCGAGTGGAGTCGATTCACCCCTCCACTTT
V: TRBV29-1; D: NA; size: many; J: TRBJ2-7; CDR3: CSVRPRGTSPYEQYF; DNA: TGCAGCGTTCGGCCAAGGGGCACCAGCCCCTACGAGCAGTACTTC
V: TRBV18; D: TRBD2; size: many; J: TRBJ2-7; CDR3: CASSPPSGGGEQYF; DNA: TGTGCCAGCTCTCCACCCTCGGGGGGAGGCGAGCAGTACTTC
V: TRBV7-9; D: TRBD2; size: NA; J: TRBJ2-5; CDR3: CASSLLFGRAGETQYF; DNA: TGTGCCAGCAGCTTACTGTTCGGGAGGGCCGGTGAGACCCAGTACTTC
V: TRBV5-1; D: TRBD1; size: many; J: TRBJ1-2; CDR3: CASSLAGDRLGYTF; DNA: TGCGCCAGCAGCTTGGCCGGGGACAGGCTTGGCTACACCTTC
V: TRBV29-1; D: TRBD2; size: many; J: TRBJ2-4; CDR3: CSVASGTLAKNIQYF; DNA: TGCAGCGTTGCTAGCGGAACCCTAGCCAAAAACATTCAGTACTTC
V: TRBV10-3; D: TRBD2; size: many; J: TRBJ2-2; CDR3: CAISGTAGMTGELFF; DNA: TGTGCCATCAGTGGAACAGCGGGAATGACCGGGGAGCTGTTTTTT
V: TRBV6-5; D: NA; size: many; J: TRBJ2-2; CDR3: CATGPGITGELFF; DNA: TGTGCCACTGGTCCAGGGATCACCGGGGAGCTGTTTTTT
V: TRBV25-1; D: NA; size: many; J: TRBJ2-3; CDR3: CASSGLVPTDTQYF; DNA: TGTGCCAGCAGTGGTCTAGTCCCCACAGATACGCAGTATTTT
V: TRBV12-3/TRBV12-4; D: NA; size: many; J: TRBJ2-7; CDR3: CASSLSQSEQYF; DNA: TGTGCCAGCAGTTTGTCGCAGTCCGAGCAGTACTTC
V: TRBV6-2/TRBV6-3; D: NA; size: many; J: TRBJ2-7; CDR3: CASRLSLRLEQYF; DNA: TGTGCCAGCAGGCTTTCCCTCCGCCTCGAGCAGTACTTC
V: TRBV20-1; D: NA; size: many; J: TRBJ2-5; CDR3: CSAGSRGETQYF; DNA: TGCAGTGCTGGATCCAGGGGAGAGACCCAGTACTTC
V: TRBV9; D: TRBD1; size: many; J: TRBJ2-2; CDR3: CASSARGPGTGELFF; DNA: TGTGCCAGCAGCGCAAGGGGGCCAGGCACCGGGGAGCTGTTTTTT
V: TRBV29-1; D: TRBD1; size: many; J: TRBJ2-7; CDR3: CSVAGTGSYEQYF; DNA: TGCAGCGTGGCGGGGACAGGATCCTACGAGCAGTACTTC
V: TRBV11-2; D: NA; size: many; J: TRBJ2-3; CDR3: CASSLDRGDTDTQYF; DNA: TGTGCCAGCAGCTTAGACAGGGGGGACACAGATACGCAGTATTTT
V: TRBV14; D: NA; size: few; J: TRBJ2-7; CDR3: CASSQVSGYGHEQYF; DNA: TGTGCCAGCAGCCAAGTTTCAGGCTACGGCCACGAGCAGTACTTC
V: TRBV20-1; D: NA; size: NA; J: TRBJ2-3; CDR3: CSLATPYTQYF; DNA: TGCAGTCTAGCGACCCCATATACGCAGTATTTT
V: TRBV9; D: NA; size: NA; J: TRBJ1-5; CDR3: CASSPGGRDQPQHF; DNA: TGTGCCAGCAGCCCCGGTGGCAGAGATCAGCCCCAGCATTTT
V: TRBV20-1; D: TRBD2; size: NA; J: TRBJ2-5; CDR3: CSASPTSGGKETQYF; DNA: TGCAGTGCTAGCCCTACTAGCGGGGGAAAAGAGACCCAGTACTTC
V: TRBV12-3/TRBV12-4; D: NA; size: many; J: TRBJ2-5; CDR3: CASSFFPEEETQYF; DNA: TGTGCCAGCAGTTTCTTCCCGGAGGAAGAGACCCAGTACTTC
V: TRBV19; D: NA; size: NA; J: TRBJ1-5; CDR3: CASSASSPYQPQHF; DNA: TGTGCCAGTAGCGCCTCGAGTCCTTATCAGCCCCAGCATTTT
V: TRBV6-1; D: NA; size: many; J: TRBJ1-1; CDR3: CASSLQVRSTEAFF; DNA: TGTGCCAGCAGTCTGCAGGTGCGGTCCACTGAAGCTTTCTTT
V: TRBV18; D: TRBD1; size: many; J: TRBJ2-1; CDR3: CASSPTSGTGNEQFF; DNA: TGTGCCAGCTCTCCAACTTCAGGGACAGGGAATGAGCAGTTCTTC
V: TRBV7-2; D: TRBD1; size: many; J: TRBJ1-5; CDR3: CASSSTGNNQPQHF; DNA: TGTGCCAGCAGCTCGACAGGGAATAATCAGCCCCAGCATTTT
V: TRBV5-1; D: TRBD2; size: many; J: TRBJ2-2; CDR3: CASELAGDTGELFF; DNA: TGCGCCAGCGAACTAGCGGGAGACACCGGGGAGCTGTTTTTT
V: TRBV4-3; D: NA; size: many; J: TRBJ2-3; CDR3: CASSQEVRVHVDTQYF; DNA: TGCGCCAGCAGCCAAGAGGTCCGGGTTCATGTAGATACGCAGTATTTT
V: TRBV29-1; D: TRBD1; size: many; J: TRBJ2-7; CDR3: CSVARRDRIHEQYF; DNA: TGCAGCGTTGCGAGACGGGACAGGATCCACGAGCAGTACTTC
V: TRBV5-1; D: TRBD1; size: NA; J: TRBJ1-2; CDR3: CASSSDRDGYTF; DNA: TGCGCCAGCAGCTCGGACAGGGACGGCTACACCTTC
V: TRBV2; D: TRBD1; size: NA; J: TRBJ2-4; CDR3: CASSWTGEMNIQYF; DNA: TGTGCCAGCAGTTGGACAGGGGAAATGAACATTCAGTACTTC
V: TRBV21-1; D: NA; size: few; J: TRBJ1-5; CDR3: CASSPPRRGSNQPQHF; DNA: TGTGCCAGCAGCCCCCCCCGGAGGGGAAGCAATCAGCCCCAGCATTTT
V: TRBV7-2; D: TRBD1; size: many; J: TRBJ2-7; CDR3: CASSPLTGDEQYF; DNA: TGTGCCAGCAGCCCTCTGACAGGGGACGAGCAGTACTTC
V: TRBV7-2; D: TRBD1; size: many; J: TRBJ1-6; CDR3: CASSLGGQGEFHF; DNA: TGTGCCAGCAGCTTAGGGGGACAGGGGGAGTTCCACTTT
V: TRBV6-2/TRBV6-3; D: NA; size: many; J: TRBJ2-2; CDR3: CASNRESTGELFF; DNA: TGTGCCAGCAATAGAGAGTCCACCGGGGAGCTGTTTTTT
V: TRBV27; D: NA; size: NA; J: TRBJ1-1; CDR3: CASSKGGLGTEAFF; DNA: TGTGCCAGCAGTAAGGGGGGCCTCGGGACTGAAGCTTTCTTT
V: TRBV7-9; D: TRBD1; size: many; J: TRBJ2-1; CDR3: CASRDRVYNEQFF; DNA: TGTGCCAGCAGGGACAGGGTATACAATGAGCAGTTCTTC
V: TRBV27; D: NA; size: many; J: TRBJ2-2; CDR3: CASSISTGELFF; DNA: TGTGCCAGCAGTATTTCTACTGGGGAGCTGTTTTTT
V: TRBV4-3; D: TRBD1; size: many; J: TRBJ1-2; CDR3: CASSQDPRTGSGYTF; DNA: TGCGCCAGCAGCCAAGATCCCAGGACAGGGAGCGGCTACACCTTC
V: TRBV6-2/TRBV6-3; D: TRBD1; size: many; J: TRBJ2-1; CDR3: CASSWSRTGVEQFF; DNA: TGTGCCAGCAGCTGGTCAAGGACAGGGGTTGAGCAGTTCTTC